These 6 T cell receptor beta chains came from one sample sequenced in a study of response to subunit inactivated influenza vaccine. TCRdb fed the RT-PCR reads into MiXCR, producing one record per CDR3 protein. Of under 550,000 distinct CDR3 sequences detected, roughly 7.6% appear once; the ten largest clones hold about an eighth. The material was PBMCs from blood, obtained around 25 months after vaccination. The receptors were sampled from a man aged 45-69 years who received an inactivated influenza vaccine.

Turning to this clonotype: At one boundary the junction diverges from the germline segment, which might be a read error. The chain recombines TRBV9 with TRBJ2-1; tentative D call: TRBD2 (5 bases). CDR3 length: 16 amino acids. Germline V gene sequence: CDR1 SGDLS, CDR2 YYNGEE. CDR3 amino acids: CSSSVGPGSSYNEQFF. CDR3 nucleotide sequence: TGTTCCAGCAGCGTAGGTCCGGGGAGCTCCTACAATGAGCAGTTCTTC.

This clonotype was seen only a few times. CDR3 nucleotide sequence: TGCGCCAGCAGCGTCCGGGACAGACGCTACAATGAGCAGTTCTTC. Encoded protein: CASSVRDRRYNEQFF. The V and J genes are TRBV5-1 and TRBJ2-1; the match to TRBD1 covers 7 bases. This CDR3 region has 15 residues. The junction had 7 bases not matched to a gene; V was cut back by 4 bases and J by 3 bases. Germline CDR1 reads SGHRS; CDR2 reads YFSETQ.

The genes are TRBV7-2 and TRBJ2-7; 10 positions agree with TRBD2. The germline CDR1 and CDR2 sequences are SGHTA and FQGNSA. Trimming took 5 bases from V and 3 from J; bases not matched to a gene: 7. CDR3 length: 15 amino acids. The CDR3 loop is CASSPGTSDFYEQYF. Written as DNA, the CDR3 is TGTGCCAGCAGCCCCGGGACTAGCGACTTCTACGAGCAGTACTTC.

This chain joins TRBV7-2 and TRBJ2-3; TRBD1 matches 7 bases. Looked up from germline, CDR1 is SGHTA and CDR2 is FQGNSA. J gave up 0 bases and V 5 bases, and 8 bases lay outside the gene matches. The length of the CDR3 is 16 residues. Here the CDR3 reads CASSASGQLSTDTQYF. CDR3 in DNA: TGTGCCAGCAGCGCCTCGGGACAGTTAAGCACAGATACGCAGTATTTT.

The V call is TRBV6-1, the J call TRBJ2-4; tentatively, D is TRBD1 (5 bases). Looked up from germline, CDR1 is MNHNS and CDR2 is SASEGT. This CDR3 region has 15 residues. V lost 2 bases and J 2 bases, leaving 10 bases between the germline ends. The chain's CDR3 is CASSEYTGSKNIQYF. CDR3 sequence (DNA): TGTGCCAGCAGTGAATATACAGGATCCAAAAACATTCAGTACTTC.

CDR3 protein: CARTLPTSTDTQYF. As DNA, the CDR3 is TGTGCCAGGACGTTGCCAACGAGCACAGATACGCAGTATTTT. The chain uses TRBV2 and TRBJ2-3, with D hard to call. This CDR3 is 14 amino acids long. With 9 bases removed from V and 0 bases from J, the gap between germline ends came to 13 bases. CDR1 and CDR2 (germline): SNHLY, FYNNEI.